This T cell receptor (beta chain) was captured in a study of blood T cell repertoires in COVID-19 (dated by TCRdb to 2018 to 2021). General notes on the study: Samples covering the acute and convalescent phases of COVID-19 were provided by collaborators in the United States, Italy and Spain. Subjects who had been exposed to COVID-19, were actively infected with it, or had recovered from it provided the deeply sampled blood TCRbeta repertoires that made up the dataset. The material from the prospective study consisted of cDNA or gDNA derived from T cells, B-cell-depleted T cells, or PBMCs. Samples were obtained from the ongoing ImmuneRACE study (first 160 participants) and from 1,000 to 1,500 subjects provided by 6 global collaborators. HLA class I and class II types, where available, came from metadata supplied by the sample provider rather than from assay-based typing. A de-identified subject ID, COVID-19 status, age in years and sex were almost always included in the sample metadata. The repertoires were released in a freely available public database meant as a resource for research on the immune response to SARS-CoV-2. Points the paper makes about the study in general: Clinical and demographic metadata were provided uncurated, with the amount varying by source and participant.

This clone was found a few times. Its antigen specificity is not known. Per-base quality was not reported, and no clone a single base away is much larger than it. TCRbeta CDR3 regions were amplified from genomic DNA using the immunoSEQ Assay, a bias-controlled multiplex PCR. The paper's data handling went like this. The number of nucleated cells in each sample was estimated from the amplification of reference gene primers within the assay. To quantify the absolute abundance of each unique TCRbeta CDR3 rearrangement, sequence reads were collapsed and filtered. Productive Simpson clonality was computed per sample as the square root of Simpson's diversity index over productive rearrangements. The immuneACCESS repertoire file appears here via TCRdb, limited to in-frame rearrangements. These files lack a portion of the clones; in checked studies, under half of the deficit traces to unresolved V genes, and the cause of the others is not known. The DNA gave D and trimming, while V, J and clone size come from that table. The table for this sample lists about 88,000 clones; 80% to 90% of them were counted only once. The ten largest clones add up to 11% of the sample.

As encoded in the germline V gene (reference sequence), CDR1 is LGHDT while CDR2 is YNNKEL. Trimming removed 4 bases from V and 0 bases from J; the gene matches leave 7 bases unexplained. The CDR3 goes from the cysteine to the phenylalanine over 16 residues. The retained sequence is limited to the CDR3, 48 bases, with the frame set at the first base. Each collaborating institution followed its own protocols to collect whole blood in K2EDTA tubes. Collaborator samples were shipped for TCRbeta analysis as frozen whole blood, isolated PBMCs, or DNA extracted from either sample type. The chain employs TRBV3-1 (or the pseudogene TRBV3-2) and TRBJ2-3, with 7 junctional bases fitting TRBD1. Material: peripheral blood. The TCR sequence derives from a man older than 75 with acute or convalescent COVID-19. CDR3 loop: CASSPSDRISTDTQYF. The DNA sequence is TGTGCCAGCAGCCCATCGGACAGGATTAGCACAGATACGCAGTATTTT.